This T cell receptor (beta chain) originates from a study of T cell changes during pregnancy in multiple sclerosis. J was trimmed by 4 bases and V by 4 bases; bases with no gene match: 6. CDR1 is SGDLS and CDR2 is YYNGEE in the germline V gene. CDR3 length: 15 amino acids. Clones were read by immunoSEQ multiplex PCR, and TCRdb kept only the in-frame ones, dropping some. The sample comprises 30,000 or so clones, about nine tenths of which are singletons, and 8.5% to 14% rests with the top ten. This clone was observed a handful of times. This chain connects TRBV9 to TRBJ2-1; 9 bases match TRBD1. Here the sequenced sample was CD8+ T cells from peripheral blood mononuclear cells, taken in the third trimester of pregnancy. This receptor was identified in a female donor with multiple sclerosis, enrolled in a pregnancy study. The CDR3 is CASSPRDRDYNEQFF. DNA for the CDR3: TGTGCCAGCAGCCCCCGGGACAGGGATTACAATGAGCAGTTCTTC.